This TCR beta chain is drawn from a study of cytomegalovirus exposure and HLA in healthy donors. Deletions cut 5 bases from V and 4 bases from J, with 14 bases between. The CDR3 consists of 14 residues. The germline V gene has CDR1 SNHLY and CDR2 FYNNEI. Here immunoSEQ multiplex PCR was the method, and the copy in TCRdb shows in-frame clones only, minus some. The sample lists around 200,000 clones; roughly 80% were seen once. The donors were part of the roughly 120-subject validation cohort, which stood apart from the roughly 670-subject first cohort. Overall study results and limits: The TCR clusters that emerged in the first cohort tended, a later analysis found, to co-occur in the approximately 120 validation repertoires.

To note about this clone: Its specificity is unknown.

The clonotype originates from a woman aged 18 to 35 in good health and CMV-seropositive. The sequenced sample was PBMCs. This sequence joins TRBV2 and TRBJ1-2; D perhaps matches TRBD1 (6 bases). The CDR3 loop is CASSQNTGSYGYTF. DNA for the CDR3: TGTGCCAGCAGTCAGAATACAGGGAGCTATGGCTACACCTTC.